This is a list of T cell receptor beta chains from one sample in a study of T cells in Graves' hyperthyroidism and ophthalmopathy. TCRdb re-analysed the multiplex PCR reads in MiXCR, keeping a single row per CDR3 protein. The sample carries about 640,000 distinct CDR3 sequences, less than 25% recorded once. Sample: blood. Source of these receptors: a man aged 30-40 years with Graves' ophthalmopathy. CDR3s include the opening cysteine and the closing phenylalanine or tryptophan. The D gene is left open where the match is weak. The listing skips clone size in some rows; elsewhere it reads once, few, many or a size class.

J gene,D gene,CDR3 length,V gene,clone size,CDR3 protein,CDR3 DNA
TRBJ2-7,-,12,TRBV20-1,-,CSARAGPYEQYF,TGCAGTGCTAGAGCGGGACCCTACGAGCAGTACTTC
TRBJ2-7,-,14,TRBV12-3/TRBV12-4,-,CASSLDLAAYEQYF,TGTGCCAGCAGTTTAGACCTGGCAGCCTACGAGCAGTACTTC
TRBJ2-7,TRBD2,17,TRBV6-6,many,CASSYLGSGRADDEQYF,TGTGCCAGCAGTTACCTTGGGAGCGGGAGGGCCGATGACGAGCAGTACTTC
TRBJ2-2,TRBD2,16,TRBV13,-,CASSSRRRGDTGELFF,TGTGCCAGCAGCTCCCGACGGCGGGGGGACACCGGGGAGCTGTTTTTT
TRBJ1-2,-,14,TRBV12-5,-,CASTGPLKRNGYTF,TGTGCTAGTACCGGGCCTCTAAAAAGAAATGGCTACACCTTC
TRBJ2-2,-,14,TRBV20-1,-,CSAGGRGNTGELFF,TGCAGTGCTGGGGGACGGGGGAACACCGGGGAGCTGTTTTTT
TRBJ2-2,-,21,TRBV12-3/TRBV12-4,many,CASSFLLKPRDLKRGTGELFF,TGTGCCAGCAGTTTCTTACTAAAACCTCGGGACCTAAAAAGGGGCACCGGGGAGCTGTTTTTT
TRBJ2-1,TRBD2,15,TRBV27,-,CASSSTSGSLGEQFF,TGTGCCAGCAGTTCGACTAGCGGGAGCCTTGGTGAGCAGTTCTTC
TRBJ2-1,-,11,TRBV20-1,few,CSAIRVDEQFF,TGCAGTGCTATCAGGGTCGATGAGCAGTTCTTC
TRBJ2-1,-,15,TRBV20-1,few,CSARDVGLSYNEQFF,TGCAGTGCTAGAGATGTTGGGCTTTCCTACAATGAGCAGTTCTTC
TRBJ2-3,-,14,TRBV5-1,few,CASSLVPYTDTQYF,TGCGCCAGCAGCTTGGTGCCTTACACAGATACGCAGTATTTT
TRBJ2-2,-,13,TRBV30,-,CAWSVTVAGELFF,TGTGCCTGGAGTGTAACGGTAGCCGGGGAGCTGTTTTTT
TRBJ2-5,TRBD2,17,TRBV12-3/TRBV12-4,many,CASSLGGGTSGGGTQYF,TGTGCCAGCAGTTTAGGCGGGGGGACTAGCGGGGGAGGGACCCAGTACTTC
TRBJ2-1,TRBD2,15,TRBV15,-,CATSSRLAGNGKQFF,TGTGCCACCAGCTCCCGACTAGCGGGTAACGGTAAGCAGTTCTTC
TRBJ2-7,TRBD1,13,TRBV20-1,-,CSALRTGTYEQYF,TGCAGTGCTCTCCGGACAGGAACCTACGAGCAGTACTTC
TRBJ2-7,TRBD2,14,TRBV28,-,CASSQERTSNEQYF,TGCGCCAGCAGCCAAGAAAGGACTAGCAACGAGCAGTACTTC
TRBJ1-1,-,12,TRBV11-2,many,CASSRTSAEAFF,TGTGCCAGCAGTCGTACGAGCGCTGAAGCTTTCTTT
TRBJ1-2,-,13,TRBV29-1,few,CSVQVGAPYGYTF,TGCAGCGTCCAAGTGGGGGCTCCCTATGGCTACACCTTC
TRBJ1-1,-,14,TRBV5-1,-,CASRGDSGGTEAFF,TGCGCCAGCAGGGGGGACTCCGGTGGGACTGAAGCTTTCTTT
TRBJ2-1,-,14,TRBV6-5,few,CASSYEGSVNEQFF,TGTGCCAGCAGTTACGAGGGATCCGTCAATGAGCAGTTCTTC
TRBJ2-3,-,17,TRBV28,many,CASTGLVPIRLTDTQYF,TGTGCCAGCACGGGACTGGTCCCGATCCGGTTAACAGATACGCAGTATTTT
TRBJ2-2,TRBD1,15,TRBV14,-,CASSQDRTGTGELFF,TGTGCCAGCAGCCAAGACAGGACAGGGACTGGGGAGCTGTTTTTT
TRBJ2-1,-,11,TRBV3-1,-,CASSHVHEQFF,TGTGCCAGCAGCCATGTTCATGAGCAGTTCTTC
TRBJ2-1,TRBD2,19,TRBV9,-,CASSELSVVGEGPYNEQFF,TGTGCCAGCAGCGAGCTGAGCGTTGTAGGGGAGGGGCCCTACAATGAGCAGTTCTTC
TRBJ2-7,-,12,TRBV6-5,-,CASGGQVYEQYF,TGTGCCAGCGGCGGGCAGGTGTACGAGCAGTACTTC
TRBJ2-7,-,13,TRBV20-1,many,CSARPPGLYEQYF,TGCAGTGCTAGACCCCCCGGGCTGTACGAGCAGTACTTC
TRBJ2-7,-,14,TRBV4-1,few,CASSQDQTGYEQYF,TGCGCCAGCAGCCAAGATCAGACGGGCTACGAGCAGTACTTC
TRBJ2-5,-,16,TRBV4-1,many,CASSQGYTGRWETQYF,TGCGCCAGCAGCCAAGGTTATACGGGGCGCTGGGAGACCCAGTACTTC
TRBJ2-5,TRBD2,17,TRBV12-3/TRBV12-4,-,CASSFTSGRAWQEAQYF,TGTGCCAGCAGTTTCACTAGCGGGAGGGCATGGCAAGAGGCCCAGTACTTC
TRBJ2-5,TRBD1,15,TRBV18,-,CASSQLTGWKETQYF,TGTGCCAGCTCACAGTTGACAGGGTGGAAAGAGACCCAGTACTTC
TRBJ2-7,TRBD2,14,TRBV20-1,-,CSASGRGSSYEQYF,TGCAGTGCTAGTGGGCGCGGGAGCTCCTACGAGCAGTACTTC
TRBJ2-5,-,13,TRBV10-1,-,CARYREAGETQYF,TGCGCCAGGTACAGGGAAGCGGGGGAGACCCAGTACTTC
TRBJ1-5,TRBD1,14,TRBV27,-,CASSTGASNQPQHF,TGTGCCAGCTCGACAGGGGCAAGCAATCAGCCCCAGCATTTT
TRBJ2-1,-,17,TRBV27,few,CASSLAASRGAYNEQFF,TGTGCCAGCAGTTTGGCAGCGAGCAGGGGAGCCTACAATGAGCAGTTCTTC
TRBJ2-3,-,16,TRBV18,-,CASSPPKTLYTDTQYF,TGTGCCAGCTCACCACCTAAGACCCTCTACACAGATACGCAGTATTTT
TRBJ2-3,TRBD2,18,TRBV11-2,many,CASSLDRLAGVVTDTQYF,TGTGCCAGCAGCTTAGATCGACTAGCGGGAGTTGTGACAGATACGCAGTATTTT
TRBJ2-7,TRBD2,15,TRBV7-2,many,CASSPSGRVIYEQYF,TGTGCCAGCAGCCCGAGCGGGAGGGTGATCTACGAGCAGTACTTC
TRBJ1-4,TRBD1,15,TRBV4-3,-,CASSPGTGGGEKLFF,TGCGCCAGCAGCCCGGGGACAGGGGGAGGTGAAAAACTGTTTTTT
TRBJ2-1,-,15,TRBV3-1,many,CASSQGGGPDNEQFF,TGTGCCAGCAGCCAAGGTGGAGGGCCGGACAATGAGCAGTTCTTC
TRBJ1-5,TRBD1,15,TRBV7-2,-,CASSSGQGGGQPQHF,TGTGCCAGCAGCTCGGGACAGGGGGGAGGTCAGCCCCAGCATTTT
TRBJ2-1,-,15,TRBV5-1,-,CASSLEAARGGEQFF,TGCGCCAGCAGCTTGGAGGCTGCTAGGGGGGGTGAGCAGTTCTTC
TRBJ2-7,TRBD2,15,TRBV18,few,CASSPSSGGAYEQYF,TGTGCCAGCTCACCCTCTTCGGGAGGGGCCTACGAGCAGTACTTC
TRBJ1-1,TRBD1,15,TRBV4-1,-,CASSQGGTENTEAFF,TGCGCCAGCAGCCAAGGAGGGACAGAGAACACTGAAGCTTTCTTT
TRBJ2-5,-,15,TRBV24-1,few,CATSDWGAGQETQYF,TGTGCCACCAGTGATTGGGGGGCCGGGCAAGAGACCCAGTACTTC
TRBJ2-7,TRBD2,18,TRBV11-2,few,CASSYPGLAGGKPYEQYF,TGTGCCAGCAGCTACCCGGGACTAGCGGGAGGGAAGCCCTACGAGCAGTACTTC
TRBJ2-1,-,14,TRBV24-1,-,CATTIDITVNGQFF,TGTGCCACCACTATCGACATTACGGTCAATGGGCAGTTCTTC
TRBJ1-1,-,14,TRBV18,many,CASSPGGMNTEAFF,TGTGCCAGCTCACCAGGTGGGATGAACACTGAAGCTTTCTTT
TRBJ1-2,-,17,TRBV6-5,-,CASSFAPGPPANYGYTF,TGTGCCAGCAGTTTTGCCCCGGGACCACCGGCTAACTATGGCTACACCTTC
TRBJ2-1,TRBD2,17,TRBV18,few,CASSPTSGRYIDNEQFF,TGTGCCAGCTCACCGACTAGCGGGAGATACATCGACAATGAGCAGTTCTTC
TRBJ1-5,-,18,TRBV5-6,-,CASSRGRIGIESNQPQHF,TGTGCCAGCAGCCGGGGACGGATTGGGATTGAGAGCAATCAGCCCCAGCATTTT
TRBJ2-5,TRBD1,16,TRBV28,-,CASSTPGQGRKETQYF,TGTGCCAGCAGCACTCCGGGACAGGGTAGGAAAGAGACCCAGTACTTC
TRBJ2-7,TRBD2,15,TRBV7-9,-,CASSPLAGVTYEQYF,TGTGCCAGCAGCCCACTAGCGGGAGTGACTTACGAGCAGTACTTC
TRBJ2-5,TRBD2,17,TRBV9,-,CASSVRSDSGDQETQYF,TGTGCCAGCAGCGTTCGGTCGGATAGCGGGGACCAAGAGACCCAGTACTTC
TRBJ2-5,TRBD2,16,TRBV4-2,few,CASSQVKSGSKETQYF,TGTGCCAGCAGCCAAGTGAAGAGCGGGAGCAAGGAGACCCAGTACTTC
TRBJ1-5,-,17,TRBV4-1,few,CASSQDATGGFLQPQHF,TGCGCCAGCAGCCAAGATGCGACGGGAGGGTTTCTTCAGCCCCAGCATTTT